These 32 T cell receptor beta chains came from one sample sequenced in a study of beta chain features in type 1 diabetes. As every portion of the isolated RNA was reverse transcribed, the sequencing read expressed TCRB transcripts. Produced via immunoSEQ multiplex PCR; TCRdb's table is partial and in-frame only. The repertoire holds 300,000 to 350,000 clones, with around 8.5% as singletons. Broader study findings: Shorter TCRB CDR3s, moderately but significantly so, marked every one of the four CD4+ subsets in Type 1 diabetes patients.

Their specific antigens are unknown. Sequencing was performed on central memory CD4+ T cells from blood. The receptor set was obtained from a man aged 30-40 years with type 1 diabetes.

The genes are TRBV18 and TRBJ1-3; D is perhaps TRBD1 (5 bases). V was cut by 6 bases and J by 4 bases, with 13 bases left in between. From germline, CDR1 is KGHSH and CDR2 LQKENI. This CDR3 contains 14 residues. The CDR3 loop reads CASSTGGDGNTIYF. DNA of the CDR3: TGTGCCAGCTCCACCGGGGGAGACGGAAACACCATATATTTT.

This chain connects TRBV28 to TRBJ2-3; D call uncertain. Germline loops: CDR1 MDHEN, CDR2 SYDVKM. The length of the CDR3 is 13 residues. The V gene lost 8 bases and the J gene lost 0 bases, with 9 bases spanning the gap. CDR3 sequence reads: CASLRSSTDTQYF. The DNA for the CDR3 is TGTGCCAGCCTGCGATCTAGCACAGATACGCAGTATTTT. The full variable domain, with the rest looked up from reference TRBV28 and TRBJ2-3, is DVKVTQSSRYLVKRTGEKVFLECVQDMDHENMFWYRQDPGLGLRLIYFSYDVKMKEKGDIPEGYSVSREKKERFSLILESASTNQTSMYLCASLRSSTDTQYFGPGTRLTVL.

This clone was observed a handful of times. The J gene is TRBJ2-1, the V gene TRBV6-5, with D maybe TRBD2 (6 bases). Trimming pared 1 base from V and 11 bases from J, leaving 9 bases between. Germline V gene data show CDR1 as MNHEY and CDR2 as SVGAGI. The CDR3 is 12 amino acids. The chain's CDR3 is CASSYLGGKQFF. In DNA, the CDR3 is TGTGCCAGCAGTTACTTGGGGGGAAAGCAGTTCTTC.

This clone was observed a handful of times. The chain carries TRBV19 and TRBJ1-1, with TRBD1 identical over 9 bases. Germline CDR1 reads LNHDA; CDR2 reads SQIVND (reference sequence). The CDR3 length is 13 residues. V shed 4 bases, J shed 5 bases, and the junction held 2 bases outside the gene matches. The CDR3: CASSNRGRTEAFF. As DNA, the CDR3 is TGTGCCAGTAGTAACAGGGGGCGGACTGAAGCTTTCTTT.

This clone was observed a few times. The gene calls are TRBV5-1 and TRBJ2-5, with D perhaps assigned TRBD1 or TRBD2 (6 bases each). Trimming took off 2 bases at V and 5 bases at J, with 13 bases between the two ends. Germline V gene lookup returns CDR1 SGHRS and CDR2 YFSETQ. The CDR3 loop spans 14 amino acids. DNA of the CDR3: TGCGCCAGCAGCTTAAGGGGGGCAGAGGAGACCCAGTACTTC. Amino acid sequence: CASSLRGAEETQYF.

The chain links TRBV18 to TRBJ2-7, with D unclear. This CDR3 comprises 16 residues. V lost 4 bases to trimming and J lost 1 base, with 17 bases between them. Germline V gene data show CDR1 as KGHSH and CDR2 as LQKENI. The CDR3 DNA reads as TGTGCCAGCTCACGTTCCGGCCAACTGGAGTCCTACGAGCAGTACTTC. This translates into CASSRSGQLESYEQYF.

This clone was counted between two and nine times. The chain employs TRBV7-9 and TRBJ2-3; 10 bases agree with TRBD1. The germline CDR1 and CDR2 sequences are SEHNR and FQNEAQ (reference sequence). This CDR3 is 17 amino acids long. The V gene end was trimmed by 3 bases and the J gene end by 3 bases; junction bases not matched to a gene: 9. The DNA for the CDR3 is TGTGCCAGCAGCTTTTTATACGGACAGGGGGTTACAGATACGCAGTATTTT. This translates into CASSFLYGQGVTDTQYF. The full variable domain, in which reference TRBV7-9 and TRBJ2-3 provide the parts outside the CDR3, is DTGVSQNPRHKITKRGQNVTFRCDPISEHNRLYWYRQTLGQGPEFLTYFQNEAQLEKSRLLSDRFSAERPKGSFSTLEIQRTEQGDSAMYLCASSFLYGQGVTDTQYFGPGTRLTVL.

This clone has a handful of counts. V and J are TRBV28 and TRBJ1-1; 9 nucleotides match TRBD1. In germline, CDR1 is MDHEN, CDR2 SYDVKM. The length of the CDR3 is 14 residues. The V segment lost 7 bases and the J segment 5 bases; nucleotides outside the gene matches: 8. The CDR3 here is CASTRGTGRTEAFF. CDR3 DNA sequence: TGTGCCAGCACCCGAGGGACAGGGAGGACTGAAGCTTTCTTT. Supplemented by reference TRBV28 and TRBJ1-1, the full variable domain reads DVKVTQSSRYLVKRTGEKVFLECVQDMDHENMFWYRQDPGLGLRLIYFSYDVKMKEKGDIPEGYSVSREKKERFSLILESASTNQTSMYLCASTRGTGRTEAFFGQGTRLTVV.

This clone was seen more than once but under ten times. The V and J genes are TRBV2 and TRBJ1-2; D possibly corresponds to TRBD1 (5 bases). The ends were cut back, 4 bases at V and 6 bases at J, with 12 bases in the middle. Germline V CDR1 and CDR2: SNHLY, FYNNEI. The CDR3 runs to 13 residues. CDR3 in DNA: TGTGCCAGCAGTGTTCGTCAGGGCCATGGCTACACCTTC. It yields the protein CASSVRQGHGYTF.

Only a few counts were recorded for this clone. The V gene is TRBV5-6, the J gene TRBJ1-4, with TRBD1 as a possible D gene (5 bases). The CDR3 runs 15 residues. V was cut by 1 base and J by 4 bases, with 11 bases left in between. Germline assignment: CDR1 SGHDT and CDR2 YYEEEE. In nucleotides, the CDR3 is TGTGCCAGCAGCTTGTTACAGGCTAATAATGAAAAACTGTTTTTT. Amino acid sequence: CASSLLQANNEKLFF. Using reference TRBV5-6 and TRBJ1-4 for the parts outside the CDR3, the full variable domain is DAGVTQSPTHLIKTRGQQVTLRCSPKSGHDTVSWYQQALGQGPQFIFQYYEEEERQRGNFPDRFSGHQFPNYSSELNVNALLLGDSALYLCASSLLQANNEKLFFGSGTQLSVL.

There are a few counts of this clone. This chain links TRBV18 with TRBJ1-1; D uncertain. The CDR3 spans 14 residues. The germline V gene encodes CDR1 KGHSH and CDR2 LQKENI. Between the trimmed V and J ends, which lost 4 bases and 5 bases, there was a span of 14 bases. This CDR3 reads CASSLGVGATEAFF. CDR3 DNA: TGTGCCAGCTCACTCGGAGTGGGAGCAACTGAAGCTTTCTTT.

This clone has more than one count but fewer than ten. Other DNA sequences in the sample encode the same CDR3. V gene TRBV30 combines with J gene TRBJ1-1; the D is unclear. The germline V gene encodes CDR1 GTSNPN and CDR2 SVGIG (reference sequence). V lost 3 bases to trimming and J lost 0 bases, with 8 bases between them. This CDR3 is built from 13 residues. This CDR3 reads CAWSPGLNTEAFF. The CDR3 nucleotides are TGTGCCTGGAGCCCGGGTCTGAACACTGAAGCTTTCTTT.

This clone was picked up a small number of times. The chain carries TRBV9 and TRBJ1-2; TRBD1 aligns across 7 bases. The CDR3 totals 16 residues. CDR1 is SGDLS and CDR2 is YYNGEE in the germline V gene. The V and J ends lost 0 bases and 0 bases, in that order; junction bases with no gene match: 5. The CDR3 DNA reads TGTGCCAGCAGCGTAGAGACAGGGCGTACTAACTATGGCTACACCTTC. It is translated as CASSVETGRTNYGYTF.

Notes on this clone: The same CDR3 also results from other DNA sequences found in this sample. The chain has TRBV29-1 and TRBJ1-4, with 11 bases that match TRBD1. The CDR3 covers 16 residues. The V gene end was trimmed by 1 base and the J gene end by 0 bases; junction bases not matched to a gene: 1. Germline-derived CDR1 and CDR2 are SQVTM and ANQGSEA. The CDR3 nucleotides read TGCAGCGTTGAAGGGGGACAGGGGGCAACTAATGAAAAACTGTTTTTT. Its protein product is CSVEGGQGATNEKLFF. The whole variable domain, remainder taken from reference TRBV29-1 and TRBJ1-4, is SAVISQKPSRDICQRGTSLTIQCQVDSQVTMMFWYRQQPGQSLTLIATANQGSEATYESGFVIDKFPISRPNLTFSTLTVSNMSPEDSSIYLCSVEGGQGATNEKLFFGSGTQLSVL.

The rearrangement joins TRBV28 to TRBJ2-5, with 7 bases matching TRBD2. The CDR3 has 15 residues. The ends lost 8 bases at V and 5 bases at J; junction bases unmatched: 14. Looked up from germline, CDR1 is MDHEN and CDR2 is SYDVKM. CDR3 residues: CASLRWEGNKETQYF. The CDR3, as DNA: TGTGCCAGCCTTCGGTGGGAGGGGAATAAGGAGACCCAGTACTTC. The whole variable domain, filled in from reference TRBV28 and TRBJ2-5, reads DVKVTQSSRYLVKRTGEKVFLECVQDMDHENMFWYRQDPGLGLRLIYFSYDVKMKEKGDIPEGYSVSREKKERFSLILESASTNQTSMYLCASLRWEGNKETQYFGPGTRLLVL.

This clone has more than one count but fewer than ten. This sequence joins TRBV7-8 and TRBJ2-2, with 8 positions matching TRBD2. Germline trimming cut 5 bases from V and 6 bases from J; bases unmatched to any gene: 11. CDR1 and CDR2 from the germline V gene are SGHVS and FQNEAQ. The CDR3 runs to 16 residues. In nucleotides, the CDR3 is TGTGCCAGCAGCCTTCGGGGGGGCCGGTTTTCCGGGGAGCTGTTTTTT. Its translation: CASSLRGGRFSGELFF. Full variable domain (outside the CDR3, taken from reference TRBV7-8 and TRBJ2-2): GAGVSQSPRYKVAKRGQDVALRCDPISGHVSLFWYQQALGQGPEFLTYFQNEAQLDKSGLPSDRFFAERPEGSVSTLKIQRTQQEDSAVYLCASSLRGGRFSGELFFGEGSRLTVL.

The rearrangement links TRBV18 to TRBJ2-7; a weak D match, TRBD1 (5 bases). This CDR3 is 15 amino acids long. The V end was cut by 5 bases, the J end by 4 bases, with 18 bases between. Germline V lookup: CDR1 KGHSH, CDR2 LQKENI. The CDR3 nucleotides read TGTGCCAGCTCAACCCAAACAGGAATTGGGTACGAGCAGTACTTC. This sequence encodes CASSTQTGIGYEQYF.

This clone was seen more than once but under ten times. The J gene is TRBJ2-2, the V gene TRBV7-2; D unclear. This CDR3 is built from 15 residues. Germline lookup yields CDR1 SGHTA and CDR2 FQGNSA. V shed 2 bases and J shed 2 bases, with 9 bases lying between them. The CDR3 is CASSLNGRNTGELFF. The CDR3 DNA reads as TGTGCCAGCAGCTTAAATGGCAGAAACACCGGGGAGCTGTTTTTT.

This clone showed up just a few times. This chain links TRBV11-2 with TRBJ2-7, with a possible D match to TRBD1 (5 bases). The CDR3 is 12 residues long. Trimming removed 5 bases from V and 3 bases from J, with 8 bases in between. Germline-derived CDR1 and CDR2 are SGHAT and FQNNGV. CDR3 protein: CASSLTVYEQYF. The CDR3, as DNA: TGTGCCAGCAGCCTGACAGTCTACGAGCAGTACTTC.

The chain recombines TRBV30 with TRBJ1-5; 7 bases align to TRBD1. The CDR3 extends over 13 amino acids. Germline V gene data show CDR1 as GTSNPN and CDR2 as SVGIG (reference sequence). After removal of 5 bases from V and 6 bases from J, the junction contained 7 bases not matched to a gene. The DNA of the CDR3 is TGTGCCTGGTCCGAGGGGGCAGGTCAGCCCCAGCATTTT. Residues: CAWSEGAGQPQHF.

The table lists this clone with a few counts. The CDR3 sequence: CATSREMFGGALPYSPLHF. CDR3 bases: TGTGCCACCAGCAGAGAAATGTTTGGGGGTGCCCTACCCTATTCACCCCTCCACTTT. The rearrangement uses TRBV15 and TRBJ1-6; perhaps TRBD1 as D (5 bases). The germline CDR1 and CDR2 sequences are LNHNV and YYDKDF (reference sequence). The CDR3 runs 19 residues. With 0 bases removed from V and 8 bases from J, the gap between germline ends came to 23 bases.

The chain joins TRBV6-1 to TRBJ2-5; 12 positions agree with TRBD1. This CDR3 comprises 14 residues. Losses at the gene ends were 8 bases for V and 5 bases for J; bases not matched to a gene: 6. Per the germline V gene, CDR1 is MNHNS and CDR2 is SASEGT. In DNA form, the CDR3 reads TGTGCCAGCGGGGGGACAGGGGGCATCGAGACCCAGTACTTC. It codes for CASGGTGGIETQYF.

For the CDR3, the DNA is TGTGCCAGCAGCGTTAGCGGGGACCTCTACAATGAGCAGTTCTTC. This gives the protein CASSVSGDLYNEQFF. V and J are TRBV7-2 and TRBJ2-1, with 8 bases lining up with TRBD2. The CDR3 extends over 15 amino acids. The V segment lost 5 bases and the J segment 3 bases; nucleotides outside the gene matches: 6. Germline assignment: CDR1 SGHTA and CDR2 FQGNSA.

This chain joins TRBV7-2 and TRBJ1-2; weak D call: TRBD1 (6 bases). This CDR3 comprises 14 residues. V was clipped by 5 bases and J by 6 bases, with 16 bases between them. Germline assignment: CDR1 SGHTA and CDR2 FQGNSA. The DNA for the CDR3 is TGTGCCAGCAGCCCAAGACAGGTTTTGGATGGCTACACCTTC. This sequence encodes CASSPRQVLDGYTF.

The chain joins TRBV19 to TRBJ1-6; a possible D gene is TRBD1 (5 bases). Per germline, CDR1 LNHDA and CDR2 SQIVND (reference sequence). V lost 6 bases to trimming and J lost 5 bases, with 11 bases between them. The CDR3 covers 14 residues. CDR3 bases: TGTGCCAGTAGCCCGGGACTTGATAATTCACCCCTCCACTTT. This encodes CASSPGLDNSPLHF.

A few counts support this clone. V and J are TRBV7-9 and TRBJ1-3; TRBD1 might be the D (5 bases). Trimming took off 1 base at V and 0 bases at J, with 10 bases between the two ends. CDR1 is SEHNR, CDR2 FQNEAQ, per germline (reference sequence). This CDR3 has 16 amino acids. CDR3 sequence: CASSLGRQFSGNTIYF. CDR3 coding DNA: TGTGCCAGCAGCTTAGGCCGACAGTTCTCTGGAAACACCATATATTTT.

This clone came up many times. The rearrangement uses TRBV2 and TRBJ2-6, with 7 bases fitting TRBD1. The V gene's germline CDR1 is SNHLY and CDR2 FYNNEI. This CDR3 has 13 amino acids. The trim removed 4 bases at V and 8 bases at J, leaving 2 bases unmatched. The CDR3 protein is CASSAGGTNVLTF. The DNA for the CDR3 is TGTGCCAGCAGTGCAGGGGGAACCAACGTCCTGACTTTC.

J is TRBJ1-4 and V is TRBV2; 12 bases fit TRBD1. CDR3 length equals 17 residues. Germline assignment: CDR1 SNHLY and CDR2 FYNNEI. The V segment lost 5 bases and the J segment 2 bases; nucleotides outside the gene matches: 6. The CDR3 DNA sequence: TGTGCCAGCAGTTCGGGACAGGGGGCTTATACTAATGAAAAACTGTTTTTT. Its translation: CASSSGQGAYTNEKLFF.

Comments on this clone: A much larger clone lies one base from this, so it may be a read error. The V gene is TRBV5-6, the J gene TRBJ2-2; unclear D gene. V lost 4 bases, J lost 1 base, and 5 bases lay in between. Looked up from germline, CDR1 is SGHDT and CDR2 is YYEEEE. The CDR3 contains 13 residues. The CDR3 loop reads CASSPRNTGELFF. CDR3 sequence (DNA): TGTGCCAGCAGCCCCCGGAACACCGGGGAGCTGTTTTTT.

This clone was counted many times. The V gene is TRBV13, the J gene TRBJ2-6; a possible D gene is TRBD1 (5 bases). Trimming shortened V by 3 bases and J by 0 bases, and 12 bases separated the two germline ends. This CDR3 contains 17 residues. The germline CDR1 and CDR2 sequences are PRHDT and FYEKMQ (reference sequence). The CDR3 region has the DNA TGTGCCAGCAGCTTTCATGGCGACAGCTCTGGGGCCAACGTCCTGACTTTC. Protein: CASSFHGDSSGANVLTF.

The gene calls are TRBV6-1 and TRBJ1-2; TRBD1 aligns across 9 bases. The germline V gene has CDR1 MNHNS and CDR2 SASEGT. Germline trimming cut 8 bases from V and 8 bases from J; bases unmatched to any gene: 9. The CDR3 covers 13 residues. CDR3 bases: TGTGCCAGCGGTACCTGGACAGGGGACGGCTACACCTTC. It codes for CASGTWTGDGYTF.

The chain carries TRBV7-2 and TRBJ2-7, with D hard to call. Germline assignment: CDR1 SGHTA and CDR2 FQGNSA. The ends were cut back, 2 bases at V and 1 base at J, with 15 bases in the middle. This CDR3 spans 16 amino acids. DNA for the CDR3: TGTGCCAGCAGCTTATCCCACTCCATTGGATCCTACGAGCAGTACTTC. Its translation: CASSLSHSIGSYEQYF.